The sample holds one count of the clone carrying this TCR beta chain. Germline CDR1 and CDR2: SGHVS and FQNEAQ. The CDR3 runs to 13 residues. V dropped 6 bases and J dropped 4 bases, with 10 bases sitting between them. The protocol was immunoSEQ multiplex PCR, while the TCRdb copy is restricted to in-frame clones and leaves out a portion. Of roughly 2,500,000 clones in the sample, 93% are singletons; the top ten hold around 0.4%. These data come from a study of shared clonotypes between healthy human individuals. At the level of the study: The plates for each donor numbered three CD4 naive, three CD4 memory, two CD8 naive and one CD8 memory.

Material for sequencing was naive CD4+ T cells from PBMCs. Stated subset: CD45RA+ positively selected. This clonotype was obtained from a man between 18 and 29 years old in good health. Some clones in this sample may be carry-over from other donors' samples. The chain combines TRBV7-8 with TRBJ2-1; D might be TRBD2 (6 bases). The CDR3 loop is CASRGGVYNEQFF. CDR3 sequence (DNA): TGTGCCAGCAGGGGAGGAGTTTACAATGAGCAGTTCTTC.